This T cell receptor (beta chain) was captured in a study of cytomegalovirus exposure and HLA in healthy donors. Study outcomes and limitations: As a later analysis showed, several of the most significant clusters appeared to be linked to common viral pathogens. Most of the TCR beta V segments (in an earlier analysis) were productive either about 90% or about 30% of the time.

PCR used 60 Vbeta primers and 13 Jbeta primers. TCRdb's table, derived via immunoSEQ multiplex PCR, lists solely in-frame clones and lacks some. The sample holds 120,000 or so clones, roughly four fifths seen once. Germline V gene sequence: CDR1 MDHEN, CDR2 SYDVKM. CDR3 length: 15 residues. V shed 5 bases, J shed 3 bases, and the junction held 6 bases outside the gene matches. In regard to this clone: Its antigen remains unknown.

The sample was PBMCs. V is TRBV28 and J is TRBJ2-5; 10 positions match TRBD2. The clonotype originates from a male donor in good health and CMV-seropositive. CDR3 nucleotide sequence: TGTGCCAGCAGTCCTCCTAGCGGGAGTGAAGAGACCCAGTACTTC. Residues: CASSPPSGSEETQYF.